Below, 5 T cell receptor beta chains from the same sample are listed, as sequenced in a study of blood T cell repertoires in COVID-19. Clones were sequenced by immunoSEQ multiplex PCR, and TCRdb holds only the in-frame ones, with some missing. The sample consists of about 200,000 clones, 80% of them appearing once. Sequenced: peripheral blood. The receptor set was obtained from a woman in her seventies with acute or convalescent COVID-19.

The CDR3 reads CASSSGTGVIYGYTF. The DNA of the CDR3 is TGTGCCAGCAGTTCCGGGACAGGGGTGATATATGGCTACACCTTC. The V call is TRBV28, the J call TRBJ1-2, with TRBD1 matching 10 bases. CDR3 length: 15 residues. J lost 5 bases, V lost 4 bases, and 7 bases had no gene match. Germline values: CDR1 MDHEN, CDR2 SYDVKM.

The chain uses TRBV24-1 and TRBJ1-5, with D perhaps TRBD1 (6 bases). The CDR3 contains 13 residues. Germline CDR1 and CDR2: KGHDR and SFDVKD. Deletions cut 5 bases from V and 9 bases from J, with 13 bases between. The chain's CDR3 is CATSGTAQRPQHF. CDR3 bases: TGTGCCACCAGTGGGACAGCCCAAAGGCCCCAGCATTTT.

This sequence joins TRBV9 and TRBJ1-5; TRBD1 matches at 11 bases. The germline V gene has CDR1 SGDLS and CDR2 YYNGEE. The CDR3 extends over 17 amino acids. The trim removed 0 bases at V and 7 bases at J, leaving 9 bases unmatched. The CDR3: CASSVGPEGTGGQPQHF. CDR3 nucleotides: TGTGCCAGCAGCGTAGGGCCCGAGGGGACAGGGGGACAGCCCCAGCATTTT.

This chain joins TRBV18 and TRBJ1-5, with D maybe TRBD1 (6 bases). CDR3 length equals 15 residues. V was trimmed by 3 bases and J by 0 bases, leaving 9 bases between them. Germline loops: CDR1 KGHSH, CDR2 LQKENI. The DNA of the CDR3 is TGTGCCAGCTCACCCGGGACAAATAGCAATCAGCCCCAGCATTTT. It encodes CASSPGTNSNQPQHF. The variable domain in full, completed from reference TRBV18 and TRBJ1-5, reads NAGVMQNPRHLVRRRGQEARLRCSPMKGHSHVYWYRQLPEEGLKFMVYLQKENIIDESGMPKERFSAEFPKEGPSILRIQQVVRGDSAAYFCASSPGTNSNQPQHFGDGTRLSIL.

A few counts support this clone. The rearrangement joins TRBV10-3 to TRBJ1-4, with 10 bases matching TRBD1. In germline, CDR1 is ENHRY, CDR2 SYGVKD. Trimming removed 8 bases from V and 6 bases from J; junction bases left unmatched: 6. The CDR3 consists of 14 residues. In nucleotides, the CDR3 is TGTGCCATCTCCCCCGGGACAGGGGATGAAAAACTGTTTTTT. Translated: CAISPGTGDEKLFF.